The rows below give T cell receptor beta chains drawn from one sample of a study of T cell responses to AZD1222 COVID-19 vaccine. The assay was immunoSEQ multiplex PCR, and TCRdb's table has in-frame clones only and misses some. This sample has tens of thousands of clones, with roughly 84% found just once. This specimen was peripheral blood, taken on day 0 of AZD1222 vaccination. The receptors come from an adult in good health. CDR3s include the opening cysteine and the closing phenylalanine or tryptophan. A D gene is named only where the DNA matches it firmly. Clone size appears in some rows only: once, few, many, or a class for an expanded clone.

d_call clone_size j_call v_call cdr3_nt cdr3_aa
TRBD1 once TRBJ1-4 TRBV4-2 TGTGCCAGCAGCCCAGGGGGAGCTAATGAAAAACTGTTTTTT CASSPGGANEKLFF
NA NA TRBJ1-2 TRBV10-3 TGTGCCATCAGACCCGGGGGGGGCGCGGGTAACTATGGCTACACCTTC CAIRPGGGAGNYGYTF
NA NA TRBJ1-2 TRBV5-1 TGCGCCAGCAGCTCCGGTACAGGGCGCGATGGCTACACCTTC CASSSGTGRDGYTF
NA NA TRBJ1-5 TRBV6-1 TGTGCCAGCAGTGCCCCGGGATCCTTTCAGGGGAGCAATCAGCCCCAGCATTTT CASSAPGSFQGSNQPQHF
NA NA TRBJ1-6 TRBV27 TGTGCCAGCAGTTTCCTCCCTATCGTTTCCTATAATTCACCCCTCCACTTT CASSFLPIVSYNSPLHF
TRBD1 NA TRBJ1-1 TRBV3-1/TRBV3-2 TGTGCCAGCAGCCGGGGACAGGGAACTGAAGCTTTCTTT CASSRGQGTEAFF
NA NA TRBJ1-5 TRBV4-2 TGTGCCAGCAGCCAAGAAATGGGAAGAACGAATCAGCCCCAGCATTTT CASSQEMGRTNQPQHF
TRBD1 NA TRBJ1-2 TRBV19 TGTGCCAGTATTGGTCCCGCCTCCGGGACAGGGTATGGTAATGGCTACACCTTC CASIGPASGTGYGNGYTF
NA NA TRBJ2-5 TRBV3-1/TRBV3-2 TGTGCCAGCCGCCCGCCCCTAGCTGGACAAGAGACCCAGTACTTC CASRPPLAGQETQYF
NA NA TRBJ1-1 TRBV27 TGTGCCAGCAGTTTCGCAGGGGTTGGAACTGAAGCTTTCTTT CASSFAGVGTEAFF
NA NA TRBJ1-1 TRBV5-8 TGTGCCAGCAGCTTAACCCCTGCCGCGAACACTGAAGCTTTCTTT CASSLTPAANTEAFF
NA once TRBJ2-5 TRBV6-5 TGTGCCAGCAGTTACAGTAGGCAAGAGACCCAGTACTTC CASSYSRQETQYF
NA NA TRBJ1-1 TRBV7-2 TGTGCCAGCTCTAAACGGAGCTCTAACACTGAAGCTTTCTTT CASSKRSSNTEAFF
NA NA TRBJ2-7 TRBV18 TGTGCCAGCTCCCGTGGGGAGAGAGCCTACGAGCAGTACTTC CASSRGERAYEQYF
TRBD1 NA TRBJ1-1 TRBV6-2/TRBV6-3 TGTGCCAGCAGTTCGACAGGGAGAAGGGAAGCTTTCTTT CASSSTGRREAFF
TRBD1 NA TRBJ1-5 TRBV7-8 TGTGCCAGCAGCCTCACCAGGACAGGTTCAATGGGCCGGAATCAGCCCCAGCATTTT CASSLTRTGSMGRNQPQHF
NA NA TRBJ1-1 TRBV6-2/TRBV6-3 TGTGCCAGCAGTTACGTAGAGGGCATGAACACTGAAGCTTTCTTT CASSYVEGMNTEAFF
NA once TRBJ1-2 TRBV7-9 TGTGCCAGCAGCCCCATGGGACCAGGTCTGGACTATGGCTACACCTTC CASSPMGPGLDYGYTF
TRBD2 NA TRBJ2-1 TRBV9 TGTGCCAGCAGCGCCGAAGGCCTAGCGGGGGGGCTTAGCAATGAGCAGTTCTTC CASSAEGLAGGLSNEQFF
TRBD1 NA TRBJ2-5 TRBV4-1 TGCGCCAGCAGCCAAGAGCGGAGGGACAGGGCAATCTCTCAAGAGACCCAGTACTTC CASSQERRDRAISQETQYF
NA NA TRBJ2-1 TRBV1 TGCACCAGCAGCCTAGACGGGTTATCCTACAATGAGCAGTTCTTC CTSSLDGLSYNEQFF
NA once TRBJ2-7 TRBV7-6 TGTGCCAGCAGCTTAGGTCTTGGAAGTAAGGACGAGCAGTACTTC CASSLGLGSKDEQYF
NA NA TRBJ2-7 TRBV14 TGTGCCAGCAGCCAAGACGGAAGGACCTCCTACGAGCAGTACTTC CASSQDGRTSYEQYF
TRBD2 NA TRBJ2-3 TRBV11-2 TGTGCCAGCAGCTTTGCGGGGGGAATTCTTGGTACGCAGTATTTT CASSFAGGILGTQYF
NA NA TRBJ2-2 TRBV3-1/TRBV3-2 TGTGCCAGCAGCCAATACTCAGGAGACACCGGGGAGCTGTTTTTT CASSQYSGDTGELFF
TRBD1 NA TRBJ1-1 TRBV19 TGTGCCAGTAGTCCCAGGGGGAAGAACACTGAAGCTTTCTTT CASSPRGKNTEAFF
TRBD1 few TRBJ2-3 TRBV10-3 TGTGCCATCAGTAGGGGACAGGGTGGGACAGATACGCAGTATTTT CAISRGQGGTDTQYF
TRBD1 once TRBJ2-7 TRBV11-3 TGTGCCAGCAGCAGACAGGGGAAGGACGAGCAGTACTTC CASSRQGKDEQYF
NA few TRBJ1-6 TRBV6-1 TGTGCCAGCAGTGAACTTTGGGCGGCACATTCACCCCTCCACTTT CASSELWAAHSPLHF
NA NA TRBJ1-2 TRBV6-5 TGTGCCAGCTCTCCTCGGGGTCCCCATTATGGTGGCTACACCTTC CASSPRGPHYGGYTF
NA NA TRBJ1-1 TRBV11-1 TGTGCCAGCAGCTCCTTGGGGGCGAACACTGAAGCTTTCTTT CASSSLGANTEAFF
NA NA TRBJ2-2 TRBV28 TGTGCCACAGCAACCCAATCCGGGGAGCTGTTTTTT CATATQSGELFF
NA NA TRBJ1-2 TRBV6-5 TGTGCCAGCAGTTACGTTTCCAGAGAATTCTATGGCTACACCTTC CASSYVSREFYGYTF
TRBD1 NA TRBJ1-1 TRBV5-4 TGTGCCAGCAACCAAGGACAGGGTAACACTGAAGCTTTCTTT CASNQGQGNTEAFF
TRBD1 NA TRBJ2-3 TRBV3-1/TRBV3-2 TGTGCCAGCAGCCAAGTCGGGACAGGGAAAGATACGCAGTATTTT CASSQVGTGKDTQYF
NA NA TRBJ1-4 TRBV18 TGTGCCAGCTCACCACAGGGCCAGCCTAATGAAAAACTGTTTTTT CASSPQGQPNEKLFF
NA NA TRBJ1-2 TRBV19 TGTGCCAGTAGTATAGGGGCCTCGGGCTATGGCTACACCTTC CASSIGASGYGYTF
TRBD2 NA TRBJ2-7 TRBV4-2 TGTGCCAGCAGCCAAGATGGGGGGGATAGCGCCGTATCCGGCGAGCAGTACTTC CASSQDGGDSAVSGEQYF